The present T cell receptor beta chain was sequenced within a study of cytomegalovirus exposure and HLA in healthy donors. The CDR3 extends over 15 amino acids. The ends lost 5 bases at V and 2 bases at J; junction bases unmatched: 8. Germline CDR1 MGHRA, CDR2 YSYEKL. This clone has just one count. The antigen remains unidentified. The PCR had 60 Vbeta and 13 Jbeta primers. In the original workflow: In a later analysis, some 10 million of 65 million to 80 million unique beta chains occurred in at least two donors. Data came from immunoSEQ multiplex PCR; TCRdb stores just in-frame clones and leaves some out. The V and J calls and clone size are taken from that table; D and trimming were inferred from the DNA. The sample includes some 110,000 clones, roughly 74% seen only once; the top ten take 3.6%. Study results and limitations: Sequencing likely caused a cluster of highly shared sequence variants. Later work associated over 15,000 TCR beta sequences with HLA alleles at 0.05 false discovery rate. Analyses of presence/absence relied on an assumption of roughly uniform sequencing depth across donors.

This receptor was taken from a man aged 40-50 years in good health and CMV-seronegative. The rearrangement uses TRBV4-1 and TRBJ2-7, with 8 positions matching TRBD1. The material sequenced was PBMCs. DNA of the CDR3: TGCGCCAGCAGCGGACAGGGAATTAGTACCTACGAGCAGTACTTC. Protein product: CASSGQGISTYEQYF.